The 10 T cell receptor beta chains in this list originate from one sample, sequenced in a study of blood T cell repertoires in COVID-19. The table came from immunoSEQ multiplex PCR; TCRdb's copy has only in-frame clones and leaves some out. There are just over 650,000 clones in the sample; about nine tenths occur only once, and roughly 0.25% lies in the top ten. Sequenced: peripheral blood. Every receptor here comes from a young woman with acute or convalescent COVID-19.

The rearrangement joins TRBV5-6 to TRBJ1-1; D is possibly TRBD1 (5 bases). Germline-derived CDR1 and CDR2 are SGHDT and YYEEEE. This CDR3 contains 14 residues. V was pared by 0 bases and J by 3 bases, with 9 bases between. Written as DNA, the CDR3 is TGTGCCAGCAGCTTGGGGGGCCCGGACACTGAAGCTTTCTTT. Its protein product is CASSLGGPDTEAFF.

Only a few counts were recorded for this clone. CDR3 in DNA: TGCGCCAGCAGCTCCTTAACGATGGCCCAGGGCTACGAGCAGTACTTC. Amino acids: CASSSLTMAQGYEQYF. V gene TRBV5-1 combines with J gene TRBJ2-7, with D perhaps matching TRBD1 (5 bases). Germline assignment: CDR1 SGHRS and CDR2 YFSETQ. The CDR3 runs 16 residues. Trimming shortened V by 3 bases and J by 3 bases, and 19 bases separated the two germline ends.

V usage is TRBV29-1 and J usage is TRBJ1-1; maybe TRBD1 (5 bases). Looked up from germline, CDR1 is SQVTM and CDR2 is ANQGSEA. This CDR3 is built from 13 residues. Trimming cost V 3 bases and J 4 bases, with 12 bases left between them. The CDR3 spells CSVDGAGVTEAFF. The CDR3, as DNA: TGCAGCGTTGATGGGGCGGGGGTCACTGAAGCTTTCTTT.

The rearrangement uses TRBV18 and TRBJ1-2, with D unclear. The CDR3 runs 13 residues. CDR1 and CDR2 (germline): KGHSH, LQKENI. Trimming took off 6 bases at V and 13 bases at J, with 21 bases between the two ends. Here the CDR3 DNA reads TGTGCCAGCTCGCCTGTACTTCCTCAGAGGCCCACCTTC. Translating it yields CASSPVLPQRPTF.

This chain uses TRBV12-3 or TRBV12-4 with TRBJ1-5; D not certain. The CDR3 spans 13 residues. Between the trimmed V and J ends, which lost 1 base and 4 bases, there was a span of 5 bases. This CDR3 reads CASSLGTNQPQHF. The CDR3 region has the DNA TGTGCCAGCAGTTTAGGTACAAATCAGCCCCAGCATTTT.

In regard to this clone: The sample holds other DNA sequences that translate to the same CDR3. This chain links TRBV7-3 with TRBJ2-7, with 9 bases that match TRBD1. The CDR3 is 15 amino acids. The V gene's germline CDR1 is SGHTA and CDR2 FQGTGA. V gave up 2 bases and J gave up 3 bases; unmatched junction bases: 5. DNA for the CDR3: TGTGCCAGCAGCTTATCGGGGACAGGGTTCTACGAGCAGTACTTC. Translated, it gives CASSLSGTGFYEQYF.

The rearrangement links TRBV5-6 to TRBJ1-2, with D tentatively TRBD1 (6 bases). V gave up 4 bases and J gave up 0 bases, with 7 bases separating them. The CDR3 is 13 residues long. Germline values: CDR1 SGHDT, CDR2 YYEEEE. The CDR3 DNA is TGTGCCAGCAGCCGGGACACTAACTATGGCTACACCTTC. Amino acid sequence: CASSRDTNYGYTF.

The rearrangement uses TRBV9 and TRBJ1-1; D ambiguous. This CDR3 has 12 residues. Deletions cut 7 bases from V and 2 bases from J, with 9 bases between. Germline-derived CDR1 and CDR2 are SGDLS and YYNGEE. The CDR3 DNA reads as TGTGCCAGCGGGAGGCTCAACACTGAAGCTTTCTTT. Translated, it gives CASGRLNTEAFF.

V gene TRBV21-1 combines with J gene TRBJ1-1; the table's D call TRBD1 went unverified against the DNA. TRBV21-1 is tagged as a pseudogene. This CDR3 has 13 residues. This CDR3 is CASSKGGDRKAFF. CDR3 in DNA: TGTGCCAGCAGCAAAGGGGGGGACAGGAAAGCTTTCTTT.

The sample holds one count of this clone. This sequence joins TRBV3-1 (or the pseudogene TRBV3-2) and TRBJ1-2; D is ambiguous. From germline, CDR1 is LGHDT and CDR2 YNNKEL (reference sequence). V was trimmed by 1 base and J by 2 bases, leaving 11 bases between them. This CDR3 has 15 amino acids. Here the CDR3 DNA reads TGTGCCAGCAGCCAAGGGGCGGGCGTAAACTATGGCTACACCTTC. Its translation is CASSQGAGVNYGYTF.